Each of the 29 T cell receptor beta chains below was sequenced from the same sample in a study of blood T cell repertoires in COVID-19. Here immunoSEQ multiplex PCR was the method, and the copy in TCRdb shows in-frame clones only, minus some. The sample has over 150,000 clones, about 90% seen once. The sample taken for sequencing was peripheral blood. These receptors came from a man in his fifties with acute or convalescent COVID-19.

V and J are TRBV9 and TRBJ1-2, with 7 positions matching TRBD1. V lost 1 base and J lost 5; bases outside the gene matches: 8. Looked up from germline, CDR1 is SGDLS and CDR2 is YYNGEE. The CDR3 runs to 15 residues. The DNA for the CDR3 is TGTGCCAGCAGCGTACCGACAGGGAAAAGGTATGGCTACACCTTC. Translated, it gives CASSVPTGKRYGYTF.

In nucleotides, the CDR3 is TGTGCCAGCTCACGAGGGACTAGCGGTACCGGGGAGCTGTTTTTT. This gives the protein CASSRGTSGTGELFF. The rearrangement uses TRBV18 and TRBJ2-2, with 11 bases matching TRBD2. J was trimmed by 5 bases and V by 4 bases; bases with no gene match: 3. There are 15 residues in the CDR3. Germline V CDR1 and CDR2: KGHSH, LQKENI.

The V call is TRBV30, the J call TRBJ1-2, with no clear D. The germline V and J ends were trimmed by 4 bases and 7 bases, with 13 bases remaining between them. Germline-derived CDR1 and CDR2 are GTSNPN and SVGIG (reference sequence). The CDR3 sequence is 12 residues long. In DNA form, the CDR3 reads TGTGCCTGGACCGCACGGGTGCTTGGCTACACCTTC. Translating gives CAWTARVLGYTF.

The chain links TRBV9 to TRBJ2-1, with 13 bases fitting TRBD2. After removal of 3 bases from V and 0 bases from J, the junction contained 9 bases not matched to a gene. This CDR3 has 19 residues. Per germline, CDR1 SGDLS and CDR2 YYNGEE. The CDR3 DNA follows: TGTGCCAGCAGCGCCGCCGGGACTAGCGGGATTTTCTCCTACAATGAGCAGTTCTTC. This codes for CASSAAGTSGIFSYNEQFF.

The chain employs TRBV10-3 and TRBJ1-1; 9 bases agree with TRBD1. The ends lost 5 bases at V and 1 base at J; junction bases unmatched: 5. Germline assignment: CDR1 ENHRY and CDR2 SYGVKD. The length of the CDR3 is 15 residues. This CDR3 reads CAISLTGGENTEAFF. CDR3 in DNA: TGTGCCATCAGTCTTACAGGGGGCGAGAACACTGAAGCTTTCTTT.

The chain has TRBV4-1 and TRBJ1-2, with D unresolved. This CDR3 has 13 residues. Trimming took off 6 bases at V and 0 bases at J, with 8 bases between the two ends. Germline lookup yields CDR1 MGHRA and CDR2 YSYEKL. CDR3 loop: CASSPTPNYGYTF. DNA of the CDR3: TGCGCCAGCAGTCCAACACCTAACTATGGCTACACCTTC.

The V call is TRBV3-1 (or the pseudogene TRBV3-2), the J call TRBJ2-2; D unresolved. The CDR3 sequence is 16 residues long. V was cut by 4 bases and J by 4 bases, with 16 bases left in between. The germline gives CDR1 LGHDT, CDR2 YNNKEL (reference sequence). The CDR3 here is CASSPGVPYLTGELFF. CDR3 sequence (DNA): TGTGCCAGCAGCCCAGGCGTGCCGTATCTCACCGGGGAGCTGTTTTTT.

The chain employs TRBV3-1 (or the pseudogene TRBV3-2) and TRBJ2-1, with 9 bases lining up with TRBD2. The V segment lost 3 bases and the J segment 9 bases; nucleotides outside the gene matches: 6. The CDR3 spans 14 residues. The germline CDR1 and CDR2 sequences are LGHDT and YNNKEL (reference sequence). The CDR3 spells CASSHLSGSSEQFF. The CDR3 region has the DNA TGTGCCAGCAGCCATCTTAGCGGGAGTAGTGAGCAGTTCTTC.

The chain employs TRBV4-2 and TRBJ1-5; D unresolved. This CDR3 region has 17 residues. Per germline, CDR1 LGHNA and CDR2 YNFKEQ. V lost 4 bases to trimming and J lost 6 bases, with 22 bases between them. The DNA for the CDR3 is TGTGCCAGCAGCCCAAGAACCGGGGAAGCTTCTACTCAGCCCCAGCATTTT. Translated, it gives CASSPRTGEASTQPQHF.

The chain has TRBV6-6 and TRBJ1-1, with TRBD1 matching 9 bases. The CDR3 extends over 21 amino acids. CDR1 and CDR2 (germline): MNHNY, SVGAGI (reference sequence). V gave up 6 bases and J gave up 3 bases; unmatched junction bases: 26. The CDR3 DNA reads as TGTGCCAGCAGCAAGGACAGGGGAGGAAGCCGGGTGCCGGAGTGGGACACTGAAGCTTTCTTT. Encoded protein: CASSKDRGGSRVPEWDTEAFF.

The chain is built from TRBV11-2 and TRBJ2-1; TRBD2 matches at 13 bases. The CDR3 consists of 16 residues. Germline-derived CDR1 and CDR2 are SGHAT and FQNNGV. The V segment lost 4 bases and the J segment 5 bases; nucleotides outside the gene matches: 5. This chain's CDR3 is CASSSGLAGAHNEQFF. The CDR3 coding sequence is TGTGCCAGCAGCTCCGGACTAGCGGGGGCGCACAATGAGCAGTTCTTC.

The J gene is TRBJ2-7, the V gene TRBV7-2; 9 positions agree with TRBD1. V was clipped by 5 bases and J by 3 bases; unmatched bases: 11. The CDR3 loop spans 16 amino acids. Germline V gene data show CDR1 as SGHTA and CDR2 as FQGNSA. The DNA of the CDR3 is TGTGCCAGCAGCCCCCGAGCCGGGACAGGGTACTACGAGCAGTACTTC. Translating it yields CASSPRAGTGYYEQYF.

The chain recombines TRBV5-1 with TRBJ1-1, with D possibly TRBD1 on 5 matching bases. Germline V gene data show CDR1 as SGHRS and CDR2 as YFSETQ. The CDR3 covers 14 residues. Trimming cost V 4 bases and J 4 bases, with 14 bases left between them. The CDR3 coding sequence is TGCGCCAGCAGCCCGGCGGGACGGATCACTGAAGCTTTCTTT. It translates to CASSPAGRITEAFF.

V gene TRBV7-9 combines with J gene TRBJ2-4, with D possibly TRBD1 on 6 matching bases. The CDR3 runs to 13 residues. Trimming stripped 2 bases from V and 7 bases from J, with 9 bases between. The V gene's germline CDR1 is SEHNR and CDR2 FQNEAQ (reference sequence). CDR3 bases: TGTGCCAGCAGCTTAACAGGGTCGAACATTCAGTACTTC. It translates to CASSLTGSNIQYF.

This chain links TRBV19 with TRBJ1-2, with D maybe TRBD1 (6 bases). CDR3 size: 15 residues. V was clipped by 3 bases and J by 3 bases, with 14 bases between them. From germline, CDR1 is LNHDA and CDR2 SQIVND (reference sequence). The CDR3 here is CASSISPGQYYGYTF. CDR3 sequence (DNA): TGTGCCAGTAGTATCTCTCCCGGACAGTACTATGGCTACACCTTC.

V gene TRBV5-4 combines with J gene TRBJ2-1, with a tentative D call TRBD1 (5 bases). From germline, CDR1 is SGHNT and CDR2 YYREEE (reference sequence). The CDR3 sequence is 12 residues long. The V end lost 0 bases, the J end lost 16 bases, and 14 bases lay between the germline ends. The CDR3 DNA reads as TGTGCCAGCAGCTTGGGGGGCCCAGTGGAATTCTTC. This encodes CASSLGGPVEFF.

V is TRBV5-1 and J is TRBJ2-3; D gene unclear. The CDR3 totals 15 residues. Germline CDR1 and CDR2: SGHRS and YFSETQ. Deletions cut 3 bases from V and 0 bases from J, with 11 bases between. Here the CDR3 DNA reads TGCGCCAGCAGCTCCGAAAAAACTAGCACAGATACGCAGTATTTT. Translating gives CASSSEKTSTDTQYF.

V gene TRBV29-1 combines with J gene TRBJ1-1, with 11 bases fitting TRBD1. The CDR3 has 16 residues. Unmatched junction bases numbered 10, after V lost 7 bases and J lost 0 bases. Germline CDR1 SQVTM, CDR2 ANQGSEA. CDR3 amino acids: CSGRGGQGALNTEAFF. The CDR3 nucleotides read TGCAGCGGCCGGGGAGGACAGGGGGCCCTGAACACTGAAGCTTTCTTT.

The rearrangement joins TRBV11-2 to TRBJ1-2, with D possibly TRBD1 on 5 matching bases. CDR3 length equals 15 residues. Germline V gene sequence: CDR1 SGHAT, CDR2 FQNNGV. The V end lost 0 bases, the J end lost 5 bases, and 13 bases lay between the germline ends. The CDR3 sequence: CASSLDPAGFYGYTF. CDR3 nucleotides: TGTGCCAGCAGCTTAGATCCGGCAGGGTTTTATGGCTACACCTTC.

This clone was recorded once. V usage is TRBV12-3 or TRBV12-4 and J usage is TRBJ2-6; D is undetermined. With 10 bases removed from V and 2 bases from J, the gap between germline ends came to 6 bases. This CDR3 has 12 residues. The CDR3 loop reads CAIQAGANVLTF. DNA for the CDR3: TGTGCCATCCAGGCTGGGGCCAACGTCCTGACTTTC.

J is TRBJ1-1 and V is TRBV7-2; perhaps TRBD1 as D (6 bases). Trimming stripped 6 bases from V and 3 bases from J, with 11 bases between. This CDR3 contains 13 residues. Germline CDR1 is SGHTA and CDR2 is FQGNSA. CDR3 sequence (DNA): TGTGCCAGCAGACACACAGGGCACACTGAAGCTTTCTTT. It specifies CASRHTGHTEAFF. Based on the CDR3 plus reference TRBV7-2 and TRBJ1-1, the full variable domain is GAGVSQSPSNKVTEKGKDVELRCDPISGHTALYWYRQSLGQGLEFLIYFQGNSAPDKSGLPSDRFSAERTGGSVSTLTIQRTQQEDSAVYLCASRHTGHTEAFFGQGTRLTVV.

The chain uses TRBV24-1 and TRBJ2-7, with 7 bases fitting TRBD1. Trimming removed 1 base from V and 12 bases from J; junction bases left unmatched: 5. In germline, CDR1 is KGHDR, CDR2 SFDVKD. The CDR3 length is 12 residues. For the CDR3, the DNA is TGTGCCACCAGTGATTTCAAGGGACAGTCGTACTTC. This codes for CATSDFKGQSYF.

This chain uses TRBV10-2 with TRBJ1-1; 8 bases line up with TRBD1. Per the germline V gene, CDR1 is WSHSY and CDR2 is SAAADI. With 2 bases clipped from V and 0 bases from J, the junction kept 8 bases outside the gene matches. The CDR3 runs 17 residues. The CDR3 reads CASSERDRRHLNTEAFF. DNA for the CDR3: TGCGCCAGCAGTGAGAGGGACAGGAGACATTTGAACACTGAAGCTTTCTTT.

The J gene is TRBJ2-2, the V gene TRBV10-3; tentatively, D is TRBD2 (5 bases). V gave up 0 bases and J gave up 4 bases, with 12 bases separating them. The CDR3 totals 16 residues. Germline V gives CDR1 ENHRY, CDR2 SYGVKD. The CDR3 region is CAISESKSGSTGELFF. The DNA of the CDR3 is TGTGCCATCAGTGAGTCTAAGTCGGGGTCCACCGGGGAGCTGTTTTTT.

The chain recombines TRBV28 with TRBJ1-6; the D gene is possibly TRBD1 (5 bases). From germline, CDR1 is MDHEN and CDR2 SYDVKM. The germline V and J ends were trimmed by 8 bases and 10 bases, with 6 bases remaining between them. CDR3 size: 10 residues. This chain's CDR3 is CASGASPLHF. In DNA, the CDR3 is TGTGCCAGCGGGGCCTCACCCCTCCACTTT.

The chain couples TRBV7-9 to TRBJ1-6; TRBD1 aligns across 7 bases. The CDR3 totals 17 residues. Per germline, CDR1 SEHNR and CDR2 FQNEAQ (reference sequence). V lost 5 bases, J lost 7 bases, and 14 bases stayed unmatched. Here the CDR3 reads CASSPRLFDRENSPLHF. The CDR3 DNA reads as TGTGCCAGCAGCCCAAGGTTGTTTGACAGGGAGAATTCACCCCTCCACTTT.

The rearrangement links TRBV18 to TRBJ2-7; D might be TRBD2 (7 bases). The CDR3 runs to 17 residues. Germline lookup yields CDR1 KGHSH and CDR2 LQKENI. V gave up 1 base and J gave up 3 bases, with 19 bases separating them. The CDR3 bases are TGTGCCAGCTCACCACAGTACGGTCGGGGGGCAAACTACGAGCAGTACTTC. It encodes CASSPQYGRGANYEQYF.

The gene calls are TRBV3-1 (or the pseudogene TRBV3-2) and TRBJ2-7, with D hard to call. This CDR3 contains 10 residues. CDR1 LGHDT and CDR2 YNNKEL come from the germline V gene (reference sequence). Trimming cost V 11 bases and J 3 bases, with 8 bases left between them. The CDR3 sequence is CAVQFYEQYV. CDR3 DNA: TGTGCCGTACAGTTCTACGAGCAGTACGTC.

The V call is TRBV2, the J call TRBJ2-7; 12 bases are a match to TRBD2. Per germline, CDR1 SNHLY and CDR2 FYNNEI. After removal of 6 bases from V and 10 bases from J, the junction contained 7 bases not matched to a gene. This CDR3 is built from 13 residues. This CDR3 is CASREQTSGSQYF. In DNA form, the CDR3 reads TGTGCCAGCAGGGAGCAGACTAGCGGGAGTCAGTACTTC.